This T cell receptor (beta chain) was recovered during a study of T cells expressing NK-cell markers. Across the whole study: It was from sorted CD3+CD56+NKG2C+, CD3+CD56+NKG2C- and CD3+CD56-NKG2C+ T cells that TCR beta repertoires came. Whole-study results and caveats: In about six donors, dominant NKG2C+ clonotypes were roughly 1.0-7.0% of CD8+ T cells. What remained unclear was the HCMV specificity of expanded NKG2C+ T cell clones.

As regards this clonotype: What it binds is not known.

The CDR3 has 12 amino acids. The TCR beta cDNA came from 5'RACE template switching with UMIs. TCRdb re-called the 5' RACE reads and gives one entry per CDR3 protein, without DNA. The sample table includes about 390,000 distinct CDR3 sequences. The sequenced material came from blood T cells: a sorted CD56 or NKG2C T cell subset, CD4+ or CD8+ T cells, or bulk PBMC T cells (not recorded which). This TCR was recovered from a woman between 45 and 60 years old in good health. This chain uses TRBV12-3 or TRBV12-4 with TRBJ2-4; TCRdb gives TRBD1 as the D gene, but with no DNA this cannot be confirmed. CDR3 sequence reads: CASSFGQEIQYF.